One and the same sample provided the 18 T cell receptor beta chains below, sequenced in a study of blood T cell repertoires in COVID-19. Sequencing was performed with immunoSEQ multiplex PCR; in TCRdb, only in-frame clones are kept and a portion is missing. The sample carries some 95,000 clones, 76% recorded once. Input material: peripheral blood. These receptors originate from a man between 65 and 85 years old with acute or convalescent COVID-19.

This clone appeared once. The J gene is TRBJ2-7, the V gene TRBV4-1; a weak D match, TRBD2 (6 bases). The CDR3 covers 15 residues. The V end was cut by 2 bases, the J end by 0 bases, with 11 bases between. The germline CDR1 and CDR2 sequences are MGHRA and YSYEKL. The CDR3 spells CASSQTYGSSYEQYF. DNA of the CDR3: TGCGCCAGCAGCCAAACCTACGGGAGCTCCTACGAGCAGTACTTC.

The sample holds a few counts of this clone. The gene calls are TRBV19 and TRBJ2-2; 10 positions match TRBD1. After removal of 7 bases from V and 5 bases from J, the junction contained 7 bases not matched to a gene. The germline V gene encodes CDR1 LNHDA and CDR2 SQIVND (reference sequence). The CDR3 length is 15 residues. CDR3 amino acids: CASKGGTGVTGELFF. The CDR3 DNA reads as TGTGCCAGTAAGGGAGGGACAGGGGTGACCGGGGAGCTGTTTTTT. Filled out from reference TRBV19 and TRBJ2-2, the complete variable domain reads DGGITQSPKYLFRKEGQNVTLSCEQNLNHDAMYWYRQDPGQGLRLIYYSQIVNDFQKGDIAEGYSVSREKKESFPLTVTSAQKNPTAFYLCASKGGTGVTGELFFGEGSRLTVL.

In DNA, the CDR3 is TGTGCCAGCAGCTTAGGCCGGTCAATTGATACGCAGTATTTT. Protein sequence: CASSLGRSIDTQYF. The chain recombines TRBV7-2 with TRBJ2-3; D is unclear. Germline V lookup: CDR1 SGHTA, CDR2 FQGNSA. The CDR3 has 14 amino acids. Trimming removed 1 base from V and 6 bases from J, with 11 bases in between.

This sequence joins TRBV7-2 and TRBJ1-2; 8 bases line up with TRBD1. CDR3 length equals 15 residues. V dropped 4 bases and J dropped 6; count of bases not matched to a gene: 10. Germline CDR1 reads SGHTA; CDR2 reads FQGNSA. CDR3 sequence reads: CASSSLGTGRDGYTF. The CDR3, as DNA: TGTGCCAGCAGCTCACTTGGGACAGGTAGAGATGGCTACACCTTC.

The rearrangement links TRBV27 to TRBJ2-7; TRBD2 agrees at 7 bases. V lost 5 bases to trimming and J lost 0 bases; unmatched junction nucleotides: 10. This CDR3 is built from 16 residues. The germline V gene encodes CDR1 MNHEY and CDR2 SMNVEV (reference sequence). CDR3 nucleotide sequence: TGTGCCAGCAGTCCCCGGGGAGCGGGGAGCTCCTACGAGCAGTACGTC. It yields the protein CASSPRGAGSSYEQYV.

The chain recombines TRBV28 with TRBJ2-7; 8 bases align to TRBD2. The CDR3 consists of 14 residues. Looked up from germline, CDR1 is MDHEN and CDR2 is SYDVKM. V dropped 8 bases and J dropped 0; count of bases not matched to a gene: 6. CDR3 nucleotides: TGTGCCAGCGGCCCGGGGGGGAGCTCCTACGAGCAGTACGTC. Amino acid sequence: CASGPGGSSYEQYV.

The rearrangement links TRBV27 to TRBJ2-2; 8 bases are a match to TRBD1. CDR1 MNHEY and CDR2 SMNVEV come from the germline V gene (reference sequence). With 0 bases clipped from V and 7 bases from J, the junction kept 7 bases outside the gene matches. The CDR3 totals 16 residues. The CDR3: CASSLSQGAFGGELFF. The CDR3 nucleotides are TGTGCCAGCAGTTTATCGCAGGGGGCGTTCGGCGGGGAGCTGTTTTTT.

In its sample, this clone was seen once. The DNA of the CDR3 is TGTGCCAGCAGTTCGACAGGGAGGATGGCTAATGAAAAACTGTTTTTT. It encodes CASSSTGRMANEKLFF. The chain combines TRBV6-5 with TRBJ1-4, with 7 bases identical to TRBD1. The trim removed 4 bases at V and 3 bases at J, leaving 8 bases unmatched. Germline-derived CDR1 and CDR2 are MNHEY and SVGAGI. This CDR3 contains 16 residues.

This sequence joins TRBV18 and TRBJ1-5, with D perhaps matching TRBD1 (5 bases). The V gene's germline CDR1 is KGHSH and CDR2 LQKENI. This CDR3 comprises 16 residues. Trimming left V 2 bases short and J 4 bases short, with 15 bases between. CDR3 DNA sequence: TGTGCCAGCTCACCAAGTGACAGAAATTCAAATCAGCCCCAGCATTTT. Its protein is CASSPSDRNSNQPQHF.

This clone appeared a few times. CDR3 sequence: CASSDGDRSSGNTIYF. The CDR3 nucleotides are TGTGCCAGCAGTGATGGGGACAGAAGCTCTGGAAACACCATATATTTT. V usage is TRBV2 and J usage is TRBJ1-3, with 7 bases matching TRBD1. Germline CDR1 SNHLY, CDR2 FYNNEI. J gave up 0 bases and V 3 bases, and 5 bases lay outside the gene matches. The CDR3 extends over 16 amino acids.

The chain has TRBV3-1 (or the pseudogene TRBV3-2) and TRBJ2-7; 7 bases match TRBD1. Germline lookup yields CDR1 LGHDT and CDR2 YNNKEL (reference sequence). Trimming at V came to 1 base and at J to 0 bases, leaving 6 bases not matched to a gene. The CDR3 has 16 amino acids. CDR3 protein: CASSQVRRQGSYEQYF. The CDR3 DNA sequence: TGTGCCAGCAGCCAAGTACGTCGACAGGGCTCCTACGAGCAGTACTTC.

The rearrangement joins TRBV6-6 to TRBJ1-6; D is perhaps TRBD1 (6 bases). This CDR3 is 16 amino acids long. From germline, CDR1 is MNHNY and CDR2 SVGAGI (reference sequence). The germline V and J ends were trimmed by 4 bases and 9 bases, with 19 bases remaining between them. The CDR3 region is CASSLRTGSSSSPLHF. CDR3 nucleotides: TGTGCCAGCAGTTTACGTACAGGGTCCTCAAGTTCACCCCTCCACTTT.

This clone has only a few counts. The CDR3 spells CASSSSPGTGAVTQYF. CDR3 sequence (DNA): TGCGCCAGCAGCTCGAGTCCCGGGACAGGGGCGGTGACCCAGTACTTC. The chain combines TRBV5-1 with TRBJ2-5, with 10 bases that match TRBD1. The CDR3 is 16 residues long. The germline V gene encodes CDR1 SGHRS and CDR2 YFSETQ. The trim removed 3 bases at V and 7 bases at J, leaving 12 bases unmatched. The full variable domain, rest sourced from reference TRBV5-1 and TRBJ2-5, is KAGVTQTPRYLIKTRGQQVTLSCSPISGHRSVSWYQQTPGQGLQFLFEYFSETQRNKGNFPGRFSGRQFSNSRSEMNVSTLELGDSALYLCASSSSPGTGAVTQYFGPGTRLLVL.

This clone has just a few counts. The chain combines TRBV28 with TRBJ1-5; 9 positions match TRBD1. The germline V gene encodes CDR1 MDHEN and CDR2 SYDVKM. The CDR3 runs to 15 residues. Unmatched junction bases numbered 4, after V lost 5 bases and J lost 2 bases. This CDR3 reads CASSRRTGGNQPQHF. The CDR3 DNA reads TGTGCCAGCAGTCGCCGGACAGGGGGCAATCAGCCCCAGCATTTT. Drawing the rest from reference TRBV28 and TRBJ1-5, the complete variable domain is DVKVTQSSRYLVKRTGEKVFLECVQDMDHENMFWYRQDPGLGLRLIYFSYDVKMKEKGDIPEGYSVSREKKERFSLILESASTNQTSMYLCASSRRTGGNQPQHFGDGTRLSIL.

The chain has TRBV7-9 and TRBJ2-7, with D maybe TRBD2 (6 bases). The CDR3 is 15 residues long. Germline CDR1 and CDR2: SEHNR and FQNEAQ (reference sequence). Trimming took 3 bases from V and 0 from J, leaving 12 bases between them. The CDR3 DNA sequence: TGTGCCAGCAGCTTTACTAGCTCCGGCTCCTACGAGCAGTACTTC. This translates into CASSFTSSGSYEQYF.

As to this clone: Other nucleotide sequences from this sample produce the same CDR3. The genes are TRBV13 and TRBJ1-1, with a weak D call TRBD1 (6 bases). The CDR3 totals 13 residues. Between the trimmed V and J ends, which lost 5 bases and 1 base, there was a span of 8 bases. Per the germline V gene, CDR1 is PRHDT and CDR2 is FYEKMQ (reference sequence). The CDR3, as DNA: TGTGCCAGCAGCCGCAGGGGGAACACTGAAGCTTTCTTT. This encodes CASSRRGNTEAFF.

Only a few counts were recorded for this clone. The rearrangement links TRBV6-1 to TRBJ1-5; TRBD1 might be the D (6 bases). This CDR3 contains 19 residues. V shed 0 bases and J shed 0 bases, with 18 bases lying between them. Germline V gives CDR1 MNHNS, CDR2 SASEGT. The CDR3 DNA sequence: TGTGCCAGCAGTGAAGCACCCAAAGGGGGGGTCTATAGCAATCAGCCCCAGCATTTT. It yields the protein CASSEAPKGGVYSNQPQHF.

CDR3 DNA sequence: TGTGCCAGCAGTGAGCTAGCGGGGGGGATGGTAGAGACCCAGTACTTC. It translates to CASSELAGGMVETQYF. The chain couples TRBV2 to TRBJ2-5; the match to TRBD2 covers 12 bases. J was trimmed by 4 bases and V by 3 bases; bases with no gene match: 6. The CDR3 runs to 16 residues. CDR1 and CDR2 from the germline V gene are SNHLY and FYNNEI.